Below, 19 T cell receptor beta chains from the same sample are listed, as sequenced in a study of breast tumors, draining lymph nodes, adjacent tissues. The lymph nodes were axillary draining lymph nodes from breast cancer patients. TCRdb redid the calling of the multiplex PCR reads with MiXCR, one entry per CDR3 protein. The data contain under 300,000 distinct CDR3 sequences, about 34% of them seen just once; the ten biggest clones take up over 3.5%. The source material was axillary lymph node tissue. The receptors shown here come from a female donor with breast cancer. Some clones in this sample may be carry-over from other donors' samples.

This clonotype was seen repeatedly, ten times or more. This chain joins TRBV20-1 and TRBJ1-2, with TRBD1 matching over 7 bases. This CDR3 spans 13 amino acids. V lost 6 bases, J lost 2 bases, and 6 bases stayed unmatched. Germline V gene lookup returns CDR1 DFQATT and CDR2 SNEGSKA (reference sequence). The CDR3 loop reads CSAQTGSNYGYTF. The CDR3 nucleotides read TGCAGTGCCCAGACAGGGTCCAACTATGGCTACACCTTC.

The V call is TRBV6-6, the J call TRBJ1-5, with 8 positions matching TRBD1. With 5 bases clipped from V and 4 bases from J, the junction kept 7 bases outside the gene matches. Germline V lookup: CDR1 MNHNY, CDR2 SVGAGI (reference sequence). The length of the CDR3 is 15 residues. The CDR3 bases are TGTGCCAGCAGTGAACCAGGGGGCAGGAATCAGCCCCAGCATTTT. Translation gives CASSEPGGRNQPQHF.

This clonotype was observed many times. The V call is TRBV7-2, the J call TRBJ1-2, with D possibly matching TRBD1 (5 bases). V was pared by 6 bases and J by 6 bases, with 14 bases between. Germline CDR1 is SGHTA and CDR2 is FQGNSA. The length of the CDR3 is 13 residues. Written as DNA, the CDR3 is TGTGCCAGCAGTTACGGGGGAGAGGATGGCTACACCTTC. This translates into CASSYGGEDGYTF.

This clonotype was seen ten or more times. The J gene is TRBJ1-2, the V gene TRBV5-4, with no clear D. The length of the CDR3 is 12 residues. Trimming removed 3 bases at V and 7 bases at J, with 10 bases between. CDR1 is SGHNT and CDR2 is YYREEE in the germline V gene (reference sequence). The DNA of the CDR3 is TGTGCCAGCAGCTCCAGCCCAGCTGGCTACACCTTC. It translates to CASSSSPAGYTF.

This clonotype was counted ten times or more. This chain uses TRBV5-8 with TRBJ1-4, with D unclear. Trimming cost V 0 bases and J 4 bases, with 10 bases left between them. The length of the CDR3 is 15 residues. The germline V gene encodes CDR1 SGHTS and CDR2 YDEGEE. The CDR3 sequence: CASSLATDGNEKLFF. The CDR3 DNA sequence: TGTGCCAGCAGCTTGGCCACGGACGGTAATGAAAAACTGTTTTTT. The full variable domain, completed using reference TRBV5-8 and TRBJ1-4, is EAGVTQSPTHLIKTRGQQATLRCSPISGHTSVYWYQQALGLGLQFLLWYDEGEERNRGNFPPRFSGRQFPNYSSELNVNALELEDSALYLCASSLATDGNEKLFFGSGTQLSVL.

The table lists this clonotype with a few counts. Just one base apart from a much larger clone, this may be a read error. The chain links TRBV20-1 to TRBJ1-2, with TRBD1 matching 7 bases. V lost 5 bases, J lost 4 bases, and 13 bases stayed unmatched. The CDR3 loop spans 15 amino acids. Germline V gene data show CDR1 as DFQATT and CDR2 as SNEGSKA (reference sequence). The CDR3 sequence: CSAPNTGVGSYGYTF. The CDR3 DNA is TGCAGTGCTCCCAATACAGGGGTCGGTTCCTATGGCTACACCTTC.

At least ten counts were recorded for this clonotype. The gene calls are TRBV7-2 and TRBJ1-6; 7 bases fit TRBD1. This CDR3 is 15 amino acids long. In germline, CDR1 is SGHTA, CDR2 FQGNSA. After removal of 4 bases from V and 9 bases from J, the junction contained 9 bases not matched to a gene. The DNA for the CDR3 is TGTGCCAGCAGCTCCTCAGGGGGATGGGGTTCACCCCTCCACTTT. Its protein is CASSSSGGWGSPLHF.

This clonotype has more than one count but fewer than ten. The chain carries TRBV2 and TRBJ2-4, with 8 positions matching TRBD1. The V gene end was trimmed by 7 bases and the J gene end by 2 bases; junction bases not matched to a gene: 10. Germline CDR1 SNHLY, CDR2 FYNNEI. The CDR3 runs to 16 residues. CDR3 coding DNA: TGTGCCAGCAAGTTACTAGGACAGGGCCCCAAAAACATTCAGTACTTC. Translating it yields CASKLLGQGPKNIQYF.

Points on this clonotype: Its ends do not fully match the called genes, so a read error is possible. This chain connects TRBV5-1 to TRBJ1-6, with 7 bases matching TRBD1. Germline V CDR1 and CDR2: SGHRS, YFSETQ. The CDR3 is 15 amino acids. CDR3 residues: CASSPRTGYNSPLHF. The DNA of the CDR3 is TGTGCCAGCAGCCCGCGGACAGGTTATAATTCACCCCTCCACTTT.

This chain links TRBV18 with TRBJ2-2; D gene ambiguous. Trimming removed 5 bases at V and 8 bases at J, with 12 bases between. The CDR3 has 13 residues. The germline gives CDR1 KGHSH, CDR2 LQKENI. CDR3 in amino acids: CASSAVDFGELFF. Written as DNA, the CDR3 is TGTGCCAGCTCAGCCGTCGACTTTGGGGAGCTGTTTTTT.

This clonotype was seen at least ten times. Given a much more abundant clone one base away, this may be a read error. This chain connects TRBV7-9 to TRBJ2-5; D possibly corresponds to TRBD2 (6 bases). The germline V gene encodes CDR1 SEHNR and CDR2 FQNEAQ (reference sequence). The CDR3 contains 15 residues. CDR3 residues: CASSLALNGGETQHF. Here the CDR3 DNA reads TGTGCCAGCAGCTTAGCGCTTAACGGCGGGGAGACCCAGCACTTC.

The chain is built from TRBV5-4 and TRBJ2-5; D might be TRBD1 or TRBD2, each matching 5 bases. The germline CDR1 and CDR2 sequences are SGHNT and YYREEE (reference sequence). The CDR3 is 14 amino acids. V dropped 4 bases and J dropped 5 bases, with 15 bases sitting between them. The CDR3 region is CASSTGLTGETQYF. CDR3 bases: TGTGCCAGCAGCACAGGACTGACTGGCGAGACCCAGTACTTC.

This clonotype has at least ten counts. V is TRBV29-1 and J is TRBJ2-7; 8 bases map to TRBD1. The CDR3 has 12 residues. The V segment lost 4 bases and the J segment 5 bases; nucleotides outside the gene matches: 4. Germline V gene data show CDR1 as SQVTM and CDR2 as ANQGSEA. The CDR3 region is CSVGQGTDEQYF. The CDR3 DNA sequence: TGCAGCGTTGGACAGGGGACGGACGAGCAGTACTTC.

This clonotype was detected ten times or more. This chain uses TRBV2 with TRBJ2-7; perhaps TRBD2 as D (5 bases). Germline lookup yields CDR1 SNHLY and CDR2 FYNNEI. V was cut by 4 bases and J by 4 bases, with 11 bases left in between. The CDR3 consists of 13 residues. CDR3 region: CASSGVSGYEQYF. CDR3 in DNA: TGTGCCAGCAGTGGGGTCTCGGGATACGAGCAGTACTTC.

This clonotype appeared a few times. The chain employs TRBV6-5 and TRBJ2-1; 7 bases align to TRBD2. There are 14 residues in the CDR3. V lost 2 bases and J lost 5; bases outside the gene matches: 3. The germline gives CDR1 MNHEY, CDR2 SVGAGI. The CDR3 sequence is CASSYGLADNEQFF. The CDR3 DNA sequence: TGTGCCAGCAGTTACGGGCTAGCGGACAATGAGCAGTTCTTC.

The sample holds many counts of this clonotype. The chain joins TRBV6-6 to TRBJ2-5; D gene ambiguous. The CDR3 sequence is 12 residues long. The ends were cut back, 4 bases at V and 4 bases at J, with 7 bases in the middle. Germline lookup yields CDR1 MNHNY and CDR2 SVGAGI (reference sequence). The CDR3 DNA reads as TGTGCCAGCAGTTCCGCCTCAGAGACCCAGTACTTC. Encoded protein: CASSSASETQYF.

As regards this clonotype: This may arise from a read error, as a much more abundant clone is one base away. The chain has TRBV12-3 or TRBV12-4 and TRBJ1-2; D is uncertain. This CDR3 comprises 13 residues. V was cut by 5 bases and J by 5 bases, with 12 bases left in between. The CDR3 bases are TGTGCCAGCAGTATCACGGAGCGTTATGGCTACACCTTC. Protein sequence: CASSITERYGYTF.

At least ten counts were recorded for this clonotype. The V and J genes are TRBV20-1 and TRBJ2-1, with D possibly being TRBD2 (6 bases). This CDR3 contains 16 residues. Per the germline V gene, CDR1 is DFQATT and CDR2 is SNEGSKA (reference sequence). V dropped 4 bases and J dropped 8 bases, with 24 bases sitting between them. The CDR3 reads CSAINLGSGWGHEQFF. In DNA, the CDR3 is TGCAGTGCTATAAACCTCGGGAGTGGGTGGGGCCATGAGCAGTTCTTC.

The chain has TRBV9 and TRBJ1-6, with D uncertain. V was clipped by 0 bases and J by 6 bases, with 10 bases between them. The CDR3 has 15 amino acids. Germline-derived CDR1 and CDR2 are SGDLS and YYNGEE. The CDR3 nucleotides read TGTGCCAGCAGCGTAGCCCCCACAGCTAATTCACCCCTCCACTTT. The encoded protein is CASSVAPTANSPLHF.